This T cell receptor beta chain comes out of a study of cytotoxic CD8 clonotypes in ibrutinib-treated CLL (dated by TCRdb to the early 2020s). In the study overall: In this cohort, about 16 patients were treatment-naive and ten to eleven were relapsed/refractory, while around 17 had unmutated IGHV. Responses were partial in approximately 24 patients and complete in 2; after median about 63 months follow-up, about 14 stayed in remission and some twelve progressed. Response samples were taken after a median of approximately 12 months on treatment, ranging from roughly 6 to 36 months. An average of about 250,000 productive templates and some 100,000 productive rearrangements was obtained per sample. Of the roughly 86 people in the trial, roughly 27 had longitudinal samples available. Cryopreserved peripheral blood mononuclear cells were obtained before treatment, at response, and at either sustained remission or disease progression. All remission and progressive disease samples were collected while patients were still receiving ibrutinib.

On this clone itself: This receptor's antigen is unknown. Base qualities are not at hand, and no much larger clone is one base apart. Additional DNA sequences in this sample encode the identical CDR3.

Sample time point, as interpreted from the label and publication: 12 months on ibrutinib. For TCR beta library preparation, approximately 2.2 micrograms of genomic DNA were isolated from cryopreserved PBMCs. Longitudinal blood samples from CLL patients on ibrutinib monotherapy underwent high-throughput TCR beta sequencing. The patients were enrolled in a single-center, open-label phase 2 trial of ibrutinib monotherapy. V ends up 2 bases short and J 2 bases short, with an unmatched junction base count of 0. The germline V gene encodes CDR1 SGHNT and CDR2 YENEEA. The CDR3 numbers 15 residues from cysteine through phenylalanine. The entry retains the CDR3 DNA only, 45 bases that are in frame from base 1. The research as a whole found: At ibrutinib response clonality went up, during sustained remission it held steady, and at progression it dropped back toward baseline. Public clonotypes were found to be uncommon and were observed to contract or remain stable during treatment; the increase in clonality was shown to reflect expansion of private clonotypes at ibrutinib response. Baseline clonality exceeded that of age-matched healthy donors and correlated strongly with circulating CD8+ T-cell counts. Sustained-remission and progressing patients did not have matched sampling times, and lymph node repertoires were not examined.

The goal of deep resolution MiSeq sequencing was a depth between 1 in 1 million and 1 in 200,000 T cells, and coverage averaged 10x per clonotype. TCR beta libraries were generated with the immunoSEQ hsTCRB Kit. The paper's processing steps were these. The data were analyzed with ImmunoSEQ Analyzer and ImmunoSEQ Data Assistant, and V, D and J gene assignments followed IMGT definitions. Clonality, which ranges from 0 to 1, was calculated by subtracting the normalized Shannon entropy of productive rearrangement frequencies from one. Only overrepresented clonotypes making up at least 0.05% of each patient's repertoire were included in the public clonotype analysis. Roughly 12 age-matched healthy donor repertoires from immuneACCESS were used as controls for clonality. The table was pulled from immuneACCESS by TCRdb, which kept in-frame rearrangements only. Such tables lose some clones; where checked, under half of the loss comes from unresolved V genes, and the rest has no known cause. For V, J and clone size, that table is used; D and trimming come from the DNA. In this sample the table shows some 200,000 clones, 65% to 80% of which occur a single time. In total, the top ten clones hold more than 4.5% of the sample.

Sequenced here: PBMCs, sampled after 12 months of ibrutinib treatment. This receptor was identified in a human donor with chronic lymphocytic leukemia. The rearrangement combines TRBV11-3 with TRBJ2-1; TRBD2 matches 10 bases in the middle. CDR3 loop: CASSLLAGAYNEQFF. In nucleotides, the sequence is TGTGCCAGCAGCTTACTAGCGGGAGCCTACAATGAGCAGTTCTTC.